This TCR beta chain was recovered during a study of identical twins. Germline V CDR1 and CDR2: ENHRY, SYGVKD. V lost 3 bases to trimming and J lost 9 bases, with 9 bases between them. CDR3 length: 12 residues. From the 5' RACE reads, TCRdb called clonotypes with MiXCR, one entry per CDR3 protein. The top ten clones hold around 0.3% of a sample with 1.5 million to 2 million distinct CDR3 sequences, about 31% of them seen once. Every one of the donors was a healthy Caucasian. This clonotype was picked up a small number of times. The sequencing sample was made of cord blood. The source is a newborn girl in good health. The chain employs TRBV10-3 and TRBJ2-1; D remains unclear. CDR3 protein: CAISDIEFEQFF. For the CDR3, the DNA is TGTGCCATCAGTGACATAGAGTTTGAGCAGTTCTTC.